Included here is one T cell receptor (beta chain) sequence, with context. This clonotype appeared a few times. The specificity of this receptor is unknown. The input lacks base qualities; no much larger clone sits a single base away. The sample comes from a study of identical twins (dated by TCRdb to about 2016). For the study in its entirety: To test whether fetal clonotypes persist, this study deep-sequenced TCR alpha and beta repertoires from monozygotic twins, from unrelated adults of various ages, and from cord blood. To rule out contamination, replicate twin experiments were performed at different times with different library preparation protocols. The study at large found these results: The excess sharing between twins in beta out-of-frame sequences was weaker because fewer shared sequences reduced the signal-to-noise ratio. Recombination models systematically underestimated out-of-frame TCR alpha sharing in monozygotic twins but agreed with sharing between unrelated individuals. Conclusions relied on cross-sectional statistical analysis, since the same donors could not be followed over many years. Compared with coincidental sharing between unrelated individuals, an excess of low generation-probability sequences was observed among out-of-frame TCR alpha sequences shared between twins. Invariant T cells such as MAIT and iNKT could partly confound zero-insertion analyses, though diverse VJ usage argued against this for most clonotypes. Abundant cord blood beta clonotypes had fewer insertions, young adult naive repertoires showed a similar but weaker trend, and memory repertoires showed no such trend.

The CDR1 and CDR2 encoded by the germline V gene are ENHRY and SYGVKD. V is cut by 5 bases and J by 0 bases, and the space between the germline ends is 7 bases. Its CDR3 holds 13 amino acids, cysteine through phenylalanine. Solely the CDR3 DNA is kept, with 39 bases framed from the first base. The protocol used for the library was 5' RACE. Sequenced on an Illumina HiSeq 2000. A universal primer binding site was introduced by template switching, and a unique molecular identifier was present in the final cDNA, enabling accurate counting of TCR cDNA molecules. Specific primers in the conserved constant-segment region were used to synthesize first-strand cDNA for TCR alpha and beta chains. To control for contamination, each cDNA library was double barcoded with a SMART-Mk sample barcode plus Illumina barcodes. TruSeq adapter sequences, together with Illumina sample barcodes, were added in two successive PCR steps. The Illumina HiSeq platform was used with custom primers to sequence TCR alpha and beta cDNA libraries. The study's own analysis went as follows. MiGEC processed the raw reads to extract unique molecular identifiers, while MiXCR was used to determine the CDR3 positions. For each individual, recombination models were inferred using an EM algorithm with the repgenHMM and IGoR tools. Shared clonotypes were analyzed with the tcR package in R, and sharing was normalized by the product of cloneset sizes. To study raw recombination free of thymic and clonal selection effects, out-of-frame nonproductive sequences were analyzed. TCRdb trimmed the raw reads at Q25, called clones with MiXCR and kept productive beta chains. Each CDR3 protein appears once, grouped with its most common genes and DNA. The V and J calls here are based on TCRdb, not the publication. The sample contains 1,800,000 or so distinct CDR3 sequences, about 30% of them found a single time. The ten largest clones represent 0.25% to 0.3% of the sample.

Every donor in the study was a healthy Caucasian. This clonotype was obtained from a newborn girl in good health. Sequenced material: cord blood. The receptor chain draws on TRBV10-3 and TRBJ1-1, and TRBD1 may be the D gene, going by 5 matching bases. The DNA sequence is as follows: TGTGCCATCAGTAAGGGACTGAACACTGAAGCTTTCTTT. This sequence encodes CAISKGLNTEAFF.